Here is one T cell receptor (beta chain) with its context. Sequencing used immunoSEQ multiplex PCR; TCRdb keeps in-frame clones, though not all of them. The sample lists about 820,000 clones, around 93% occurring once. These data belong to a study of shared clonotypes between healthy human individuals. V dropped 3 bases and J dropped 4 bases, with 14 bases sitting between them. Germline V gene lookup returns CDR1 SGDLS and CDR2 YYNGEE. The CDR3 extends over 15 amino acids. Terminally differentiated effector memory CD45RA+ cells were excluded from the naive CD8 cells, which were CD45RO-negative and positively selected for CCR7.

The sequence was obtained from a man in his thirties or forties in good health. The J gene is TRBJ2-1, the V gene TRBV9; weak D call: TRBD1 (5 bases). Material for sequencing was naive CD8+ T cells sorted from blood. The CDR3 sequence is CASSAEEKGYNEQFF. In DNA, the CDR3 is TGTGCCAGCAGCGCCGAAGAAAAGGGGTACAATGAGCAGTTCTTC. The entire variable domain, with the rest obtained from reference TRBV9 and TRBJ2-1, is as follows: DSGVTQTPKHLITATGQRVTLRCSPRSGDLSVYWYQQSLDQGLQFLIQYYNGEERAKGNILERFSAQQFPDLHSELNLSSLELGDSALYFCASSAEEKGYNEQFFGPGTRLTVL.